This T cell receptor (beta chain) emerged from a study of CD8 T cells in ankylosing spondylitis. Findings and caveats of the study: Made up of about eight highly homologous variants, a TCR beta motif appeared characteristic of ankylosing spondylitis blood. Earlier authors reported some of these motif variants in reactive arthritis synovial fluid and blood. Matched ankylosing spondylitis synovial fluid reportedly showed significant enrichment of disease-linked clones. In peripheral blood, disease-linked CD8+ clones occurred at relatively low frequencies.

This clonotype was recorded a few times. Its antigen remains unknown. By quantitative 5'-RACE with molecular barcodes, the TCR beta libraries were made. TCRdb called the 5' RACE reads again in MiXCR, with one record for every CDR3 protein. This sample has about 840,000 distinct CDR3 sequences, with around 11% found just once. J gave up 5 bases and V 8 bases, and 9 bases lay outside the gene matches. The CDR3 extends over 15 amino acids. Germline V gene sequence: CDR1 SGHRS, CDR2 YFSETQ. V and J are TRBV5-1 and TRBJ2-5; the match to TRBD2 covers 13 bases. The TCR comes from a male donor with ankylosing spondylitis. The sequenced material came from blood, either unsorted or a sorted T cell fraction (not recorded which). The CDR3 reads CASIGLAGEGETQYF. The DNA for the CDR3 is TGCGCCAGTATAGGACTAGCGGGAGAAGGGGAGACCCAGTACTTC.